Included here is one TCR beta chain sequence, with context. Its cognate antigen is unknown. This entry comes from a study of shared clonotypes between healthy human individuals. The germline V gene encodes CDR1 SNHLY and CDR2 FYNNEI. V dropped 10 bases and J dropped 4 bases, with 11 bases sitting between them. The length of the CDR3 is 13 residues. Profiled with immunoSEQ multiplex PCR; TCRdb holds only in-frame clones, not every one. The sample lists about a million clones, approximately 80% seen once, with approximately 0.95% in the top ten. Findings and limits, study-wide: Few donors limited the genetic and exposure-history diversity represented. Larger estimated richness was generally seen in naive subsets than in memory subsets.

The chain carries TRBV2 and TRBJ2-6; D gene unclear. Material: memory CD4+ T cells from PBMCs. Subset: CD45RA-negative fraction. The TCR sequence derives from a man aged 18 to 29 in good health. Some clones in this sample may be carry-over from other donors' samples. CDR3 residues: CATAELGANVLTF. The CDR3 nucleotides read TGTGCCACCGCGGAGTTAGGGGCCAACGTCCTGACTTTC.